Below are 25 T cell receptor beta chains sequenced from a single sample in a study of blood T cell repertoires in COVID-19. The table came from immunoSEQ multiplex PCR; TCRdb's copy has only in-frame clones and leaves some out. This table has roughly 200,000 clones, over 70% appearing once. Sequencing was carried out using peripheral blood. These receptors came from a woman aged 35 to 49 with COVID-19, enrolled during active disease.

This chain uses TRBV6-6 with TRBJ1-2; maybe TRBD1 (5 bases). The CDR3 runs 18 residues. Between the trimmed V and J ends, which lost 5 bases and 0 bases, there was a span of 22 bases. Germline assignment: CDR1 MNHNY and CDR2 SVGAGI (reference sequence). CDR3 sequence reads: CASSPPMAGLGTNYGYTF. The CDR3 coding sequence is TGTGCCAGCAGTCCCCCAATGGCAGGGTTAGGAACTAACTATGGCTACACCTTC.

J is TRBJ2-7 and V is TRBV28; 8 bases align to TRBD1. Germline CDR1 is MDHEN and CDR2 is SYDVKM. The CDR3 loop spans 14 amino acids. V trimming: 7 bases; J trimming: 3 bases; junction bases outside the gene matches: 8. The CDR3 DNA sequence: TGTGCCAGCACTTTCGACAGGGGATTCTACGAGCAGTACTTC. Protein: CASTFDRGFYEQYF.

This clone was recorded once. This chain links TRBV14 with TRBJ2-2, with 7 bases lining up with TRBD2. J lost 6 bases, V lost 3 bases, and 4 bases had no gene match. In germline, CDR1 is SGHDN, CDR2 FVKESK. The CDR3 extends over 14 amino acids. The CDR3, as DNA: TGTGCCAGCAGCCAGGGACTACATGCCGGGGAGCTGTTTTTT. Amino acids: CASSQGLHAGELFF.

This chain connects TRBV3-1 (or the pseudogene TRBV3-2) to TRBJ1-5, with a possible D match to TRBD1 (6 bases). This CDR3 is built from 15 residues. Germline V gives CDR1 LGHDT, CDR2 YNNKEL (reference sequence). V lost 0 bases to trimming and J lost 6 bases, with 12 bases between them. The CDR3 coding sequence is TGTGCCAGCAGCCAAGACGGACAGACCGGTCAGCCCCAGCATTTT. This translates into CASSQDGQTGQPQHF.

CDR3 in amino acids: CASTSGGRSEQFF. The CDR3 DNA reads TGTGCCAGCACCAGCGGGGGCCGCAGTGAGCAGTTCTTC. The chain carries TRBV25-1 and TRBJ2-1, with 8 bases fitting TRBD2. Germline V lookup: CDR1 MGHDK, CDR2 SYGVNS. The CDR3 contains 13 residues. Unmatched junction bases numbered 8, after V lost 7 bases and J lost 9 bases.

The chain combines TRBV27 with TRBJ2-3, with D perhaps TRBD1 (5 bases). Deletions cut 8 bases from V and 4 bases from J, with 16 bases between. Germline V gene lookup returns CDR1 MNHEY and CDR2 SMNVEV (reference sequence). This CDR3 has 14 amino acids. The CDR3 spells CASPALSRADTQYF. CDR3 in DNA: TGTGCCAGCCCTGCCCTCTCCAGGGCAGATACGCAGTATTTT.

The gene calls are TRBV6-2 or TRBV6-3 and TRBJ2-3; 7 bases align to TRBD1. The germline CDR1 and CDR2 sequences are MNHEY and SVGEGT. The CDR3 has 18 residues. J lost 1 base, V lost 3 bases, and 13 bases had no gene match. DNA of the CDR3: TGTGCCAGCAGTTATCCATTACAGGGGTCTCAGGGCACAGATACGCAGTATTTT. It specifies CASSYPLQGSQGTDTQYF.

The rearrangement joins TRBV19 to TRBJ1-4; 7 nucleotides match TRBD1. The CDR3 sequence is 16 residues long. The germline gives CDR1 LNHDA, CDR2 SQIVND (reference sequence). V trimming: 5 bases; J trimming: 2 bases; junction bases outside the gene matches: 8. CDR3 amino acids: CASSFRQGATNEKLFF. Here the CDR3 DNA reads TGTGCCAGTAGTTTTCGACAGGGAGCGACTAATGAAAAACTGTTTTTT.

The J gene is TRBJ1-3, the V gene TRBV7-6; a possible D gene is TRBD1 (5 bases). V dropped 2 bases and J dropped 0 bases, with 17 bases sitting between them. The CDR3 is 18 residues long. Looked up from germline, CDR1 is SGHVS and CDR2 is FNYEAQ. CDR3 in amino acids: CASSLSWAVRDSGNTIYF. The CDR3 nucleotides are TGTGCCAGCAGCTTATCATGGGCGGTCAGGGACTCTGGAAACACCATATATTTT.

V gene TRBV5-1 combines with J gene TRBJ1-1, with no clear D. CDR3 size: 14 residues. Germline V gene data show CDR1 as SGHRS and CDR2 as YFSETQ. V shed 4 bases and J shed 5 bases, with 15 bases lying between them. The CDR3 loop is CASSRNGVVTEAFF. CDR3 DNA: TGCGCCAGCAGCCGGAACGGGGTGGTGACTGAAGCTTTCTTT.

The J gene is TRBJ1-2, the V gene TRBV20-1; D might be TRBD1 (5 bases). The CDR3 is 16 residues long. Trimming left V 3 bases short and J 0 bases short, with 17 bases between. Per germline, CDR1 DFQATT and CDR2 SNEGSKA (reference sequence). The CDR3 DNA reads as TGCAGTGCTAGTGTCCCGGGACTCACTACTAACTATGGCTACACCTTC. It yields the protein CSASVPGLTTNYGYTF.

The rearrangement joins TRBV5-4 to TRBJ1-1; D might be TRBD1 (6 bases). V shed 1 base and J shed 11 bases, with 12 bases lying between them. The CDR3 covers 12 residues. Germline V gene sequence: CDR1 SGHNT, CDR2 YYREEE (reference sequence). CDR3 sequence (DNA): TGTGCCAGCAGCTTGTATGGGACACGGGCTTTCTTT. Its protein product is CASSLYGTRAFF. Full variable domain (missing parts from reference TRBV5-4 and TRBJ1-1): ETGVTQSPTHLIKTRGQQVTLRCSSQSGHNTVSWYQQALGQGPQFIFQYYREEENGRGNFPPRFSGLQFPNYSSELNVNALELDDSALYLCASSLYGTRAFFGQGTRLTVV.

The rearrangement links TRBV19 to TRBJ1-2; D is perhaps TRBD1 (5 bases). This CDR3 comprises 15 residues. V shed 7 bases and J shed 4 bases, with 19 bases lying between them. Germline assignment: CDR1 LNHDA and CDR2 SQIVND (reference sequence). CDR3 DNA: TGTGCCAGTATTGGGGAACAAGACAGTGCCTATGGCTACACCTTC. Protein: CASIGEQDSAYGYTF.

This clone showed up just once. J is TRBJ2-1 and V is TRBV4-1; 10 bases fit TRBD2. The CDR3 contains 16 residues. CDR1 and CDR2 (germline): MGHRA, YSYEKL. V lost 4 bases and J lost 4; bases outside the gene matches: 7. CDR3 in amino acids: CASSLQRGGPYNEQFF. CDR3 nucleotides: TGCGCCAGCAGCCTGCAGCGGGGGGGGCCGTACAATGAGCAGTTCTTC.

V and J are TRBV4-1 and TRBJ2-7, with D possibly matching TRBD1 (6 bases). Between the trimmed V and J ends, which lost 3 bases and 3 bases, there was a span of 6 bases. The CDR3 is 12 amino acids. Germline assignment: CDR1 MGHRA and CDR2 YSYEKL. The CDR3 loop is CASSQGHYEQYF. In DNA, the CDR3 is TGCGCCAGCAGCCAGGGACACTACGAGCAGTACTTC.

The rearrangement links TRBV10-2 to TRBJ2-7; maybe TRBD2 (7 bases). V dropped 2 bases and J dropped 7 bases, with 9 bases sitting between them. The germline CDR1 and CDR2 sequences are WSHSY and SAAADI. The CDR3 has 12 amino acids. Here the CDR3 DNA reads TGCGCCAGCAGTGAGAGGGGGGGGGAGCAGTACTTC. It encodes CASSERGGEQYF.

In nucleotides, the CDR3 is TGTGCCACCGGACAGGGCTATAATGAAAAACTGTTTTTT. Translated, it gives CATGQGYNEKLFF. The chain combines TRBV15 with TRBJ1-4; 8 bases match TRBD1. The CDR3 is 13 residues long. The germline V gene has CDR1 LNHNV and CDR2 YYDKDF (reference sequence). The trim removed 8 bases at V and 4 bases at J, leaving 3 bases unmatched.

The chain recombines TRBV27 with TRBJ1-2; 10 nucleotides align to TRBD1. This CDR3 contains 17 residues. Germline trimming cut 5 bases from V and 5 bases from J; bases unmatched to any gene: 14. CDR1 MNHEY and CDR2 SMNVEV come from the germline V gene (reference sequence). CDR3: CASSPDLRDRGWYGYTF. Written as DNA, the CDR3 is TGTGCCAGCAGTCCTGATCTTCGGGACAGGGGTTGGTATGGCTACACCTTC.

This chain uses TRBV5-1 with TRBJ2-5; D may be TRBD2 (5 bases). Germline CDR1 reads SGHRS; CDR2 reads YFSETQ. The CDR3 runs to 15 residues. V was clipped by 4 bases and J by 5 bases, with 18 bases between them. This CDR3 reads CASSPQMLRGETQYF. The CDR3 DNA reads TGCGCCAGCAGCCCACAGATGCTGAGAGGGGAGACCCAGTACTTC.

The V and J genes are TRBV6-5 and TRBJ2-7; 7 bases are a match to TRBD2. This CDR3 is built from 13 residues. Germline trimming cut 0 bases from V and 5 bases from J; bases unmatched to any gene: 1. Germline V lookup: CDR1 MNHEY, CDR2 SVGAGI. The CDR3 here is CASSYSGGNEQYF. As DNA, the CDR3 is TGTGCCAGCAGTTACTCGGGGGGGAACGAGCAGTACTTC.

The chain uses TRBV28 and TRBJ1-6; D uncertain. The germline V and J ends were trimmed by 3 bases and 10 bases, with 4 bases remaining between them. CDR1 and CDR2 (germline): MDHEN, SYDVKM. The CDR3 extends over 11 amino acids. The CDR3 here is CASSLGSPLHF. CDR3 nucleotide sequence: TGTGCCAGCAGTTTGGGCTCACCCCTCCACTTT.

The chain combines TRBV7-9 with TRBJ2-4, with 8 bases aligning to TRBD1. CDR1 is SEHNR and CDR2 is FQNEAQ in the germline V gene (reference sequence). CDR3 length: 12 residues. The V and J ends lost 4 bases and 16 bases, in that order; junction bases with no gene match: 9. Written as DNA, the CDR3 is TGTGCCAGCAGCTATTCCGACAGGGGACTCTACTTC. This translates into CASSYSDRGLYF.

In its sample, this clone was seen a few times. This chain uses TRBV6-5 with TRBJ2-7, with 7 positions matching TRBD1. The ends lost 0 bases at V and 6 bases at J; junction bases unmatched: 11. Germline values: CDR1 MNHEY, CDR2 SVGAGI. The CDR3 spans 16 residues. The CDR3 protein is CASSYSPETGIREQYF. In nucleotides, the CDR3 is TGTGCCAGCAGTTACTCACCGGAGACAGGGATCCGCGAGCAGTACTTC.

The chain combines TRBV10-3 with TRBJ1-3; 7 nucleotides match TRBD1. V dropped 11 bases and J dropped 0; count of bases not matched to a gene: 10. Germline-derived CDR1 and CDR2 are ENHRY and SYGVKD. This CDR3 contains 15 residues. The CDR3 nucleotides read TGTGCCGTTAGGGACAGCTCCTACTCTGGAAACACCATATATTTT. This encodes CAVRDSSYSGNTIYF.

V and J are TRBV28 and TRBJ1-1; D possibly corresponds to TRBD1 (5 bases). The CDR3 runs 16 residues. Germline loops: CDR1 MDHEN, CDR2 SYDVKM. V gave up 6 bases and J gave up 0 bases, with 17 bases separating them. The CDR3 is CASSHRRGSMNTEAFF. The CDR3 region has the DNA TGTGCCAGCAGCCACAGGAGGGGCAGCATGAACACTGAAGCTTTCTTT.